This TCR beta chain stems from a study of T-cell memory formation after mild COVID-19 (dated by TCRdb to about 2021). Concerning the study at large: TCR sequence clusters from the two donors were largely donor specific. T-cell clones expanding and contracting after mild COVID-19 in a couple of donors were tracked by longitudinal TCRalpha and TCRbeta repertoire sequencing. The cohort was made up of two young adult volunteers, one female and one male, who were previously healthy. Overall study results and their limits: The second-wave clones that peaked on day 37 were not confirmed to be SARS-CoV-2 specific. Contracting CD4+ clones appeared mostly in the CM and EM memory subsets, whereas CD8+ clones were enriched in EMRA. Some responding clones were detected in pre-infection memory, which suggested that pre-existing cross-reactive memory T cells had joined the SARS-CoV-2 response. The study included only two mild cases, and larger cohorts that include severe cases with pre-infection samples were judged to be necessary. Balanced CD4/CD8 phenotypes were observed for clones contracting from day 15 to 85, whereas a bias towards CD4+ was observed for a second wave of clones expanding from day 15 to 37.

The sequencing machine was an Illumina NovaSeq 6000. Using 5'RACE with constant-segment primers, TCRalpha and TCRbeta cDNA libraries were constructed, with sample barcodes and unique molecular identifiers added in the process. RNA was extracted from every sample with Trizol reagent. Libraries were amplified in two PCR steps, with a second sample barcode and Illumina TruSeq adapters added in the second step. Sequencing of libraries was performed on an Illumina NovaSeq with 2 x 150 bp paired-end reads. Per the authors' processing: Reads were demultiplexed and collapsed into UMI-guided consensus sequences with migec v1.2.7. With mixcr v2.1.11, UMI consensuses were aligned to TRA and TRB V and J templates and assembled into clonotypes. Expanded or contracted clonotypes were those called significant by both edgeR and NoisET, with noise models trained on biological replicates. For edgeR calls, a false discovery rate-adjusted p below 0.01 and a log2 fold-change threshold of 1 were applied. As an exploratory analysis of dynamics, PCA with hierarchical clustering was applied to max-normalized trajectories of the 1000 most abundant clonotypes. Each responding clone was given a CD4 or CD8 phenotype based on the CD4+ and CD8+ repertoires, which had been sequenced separately. The public reads were run again by TCRdb, first through fastp at Q25 and then through MiXCR, and only productive beta chains were kept. CDR3 protein sequences are deduplicated, and each keeps its most common genes and DNA. TCRdb, not the authors, supplied the V and J calls. Here the sample has over 150,000 distinct CDR3 sequences; 20% to 25% occur a single time. The ten largest clones add up to roughly 24% of the sample.

There are a few counts of this clonotype. Its specific antigen is unknown. The record has no base qualities; no much larger clone is one base away. Relative to germline, V is 0 bases shorter and J is 7 bases shorter, with 12 bases between their ends. For CDR1 and CDR2, the germline V gene lists SGHDN and FVKESK. The CDR3 goes from the cysteine to the phenylalanine over 14 residues. The sequence is cut down to CDR3 DNA, 42 bases in frame from base 1. PBMCs were isolated by Ficoll-Paque density gradient centrifugation. The receptor's source is an adult woman who had mild COVID-19 (a few samples of this study predate the infection). The sample titles of this study are shuffled in the database, so cell type and time point are left out; the donor was told from shared clones. The sequence joins TRBV14 to TRBJ1-1; the D gene is possibly TRBD1, with 5 bases matching. Sequences were obtained from PBMCs or a T cell subset sorted from them (not recorded which). The DNA reads TGTGCCAGCAGCCAAGATTGGGGACGGGATGAAGCTTTCTTT. It specifies CASSQDWGRDEAFF.